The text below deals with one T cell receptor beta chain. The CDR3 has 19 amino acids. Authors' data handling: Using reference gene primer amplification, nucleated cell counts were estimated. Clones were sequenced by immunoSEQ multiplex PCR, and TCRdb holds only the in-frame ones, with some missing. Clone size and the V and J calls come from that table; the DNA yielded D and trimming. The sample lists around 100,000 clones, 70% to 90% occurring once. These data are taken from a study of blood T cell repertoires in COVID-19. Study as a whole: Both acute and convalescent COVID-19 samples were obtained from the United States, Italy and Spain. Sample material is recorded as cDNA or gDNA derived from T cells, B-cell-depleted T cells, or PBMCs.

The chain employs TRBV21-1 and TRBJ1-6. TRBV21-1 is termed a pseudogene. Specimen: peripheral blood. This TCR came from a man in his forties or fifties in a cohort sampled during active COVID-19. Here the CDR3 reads CASSKALDVAYSYNSPLHF. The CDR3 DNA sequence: TGTGCCAGCAGCAAAGCGCTCGACGTAGCCTACTCCTATAATTCACCCCTCCACTTT.